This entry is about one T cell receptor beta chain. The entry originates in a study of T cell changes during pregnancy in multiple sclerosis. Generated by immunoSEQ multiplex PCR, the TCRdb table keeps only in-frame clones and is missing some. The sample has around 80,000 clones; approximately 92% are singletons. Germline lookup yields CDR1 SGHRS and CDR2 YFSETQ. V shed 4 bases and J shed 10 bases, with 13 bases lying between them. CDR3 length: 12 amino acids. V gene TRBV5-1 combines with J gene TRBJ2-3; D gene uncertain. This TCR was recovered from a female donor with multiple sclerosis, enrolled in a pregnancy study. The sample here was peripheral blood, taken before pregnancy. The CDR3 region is CASSVDPGSQYF. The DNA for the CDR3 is TGCGCCAGCAGCGTGGACCCCGGGTCGCAGTATTTT.